Below, 11 T cell receptor beta chains from the same sample are listed, as sequenced in a study of blood T cell repertoires in COVID-19. Clones were sequenced by immunoSEQ multiplex PCR, and TCRdb holds only the in-frame ones, with some missing. This table has about 380,000 clones, 70% to 90% appearing once. Sequencing used PBMCs or T cells enriched from blood (not recorded which). Receptors originate from a woman under 30 who had recovered from COVID-19.

This chain links TRBV6-6 with TRBJ1-5; unclear D gene. This CDR3 contains 16 residues. Germline assignment: CDR1 MNHNY and CDR2 SVGAGI (reference sequence). V lost 6 bases to trimming and J lost 0 bases, with 15 bases between them. The chain's CDR3 is CASRQLEGYSNQPQHF. The CDR3, as DNA: TGTGCCAGCAGGCAACTCGAGGGTTATAGCAATCAGCCCCAGCATTTT.

The V gene is TRBV5-1, the J gene TRBJ1-2; 7 bases are a match to TRBD1. CDR1 is SGHRS, CDR2 YFSETQ, per germline. CDR3 length: 16 residues. Trimming removed 2 bases from V and 4 bases from J; junction bases left unmatched: 11. In DNA, the CDR3 is TGCGCCAGCAGCTTAGACGACAGGGCCGGGGCCTATGGCTACACCTTC. This codes for CASSLDDRAGAYGYTF.

This chain links TRBV6-5 with TRBJ1-2; 7 bases line up with TRBD1. The CDR3 runs to 14 residues. After removal of 6 bases from V and 7 bases from J, the junction contained 11 bases not matched to a gene. Germline CDR1 is MNHEY and CDR2 is SVGAGI. The CDR3 is CASRALQGYRGYTF. The DNA for the CDR3 is TGTGCCAGCAGGGCCCTACAGGGGTATCGTGGCTACACCTTC.

This clone was detected ten times or more. The CDR3 DNA sequence: TGCGCCAGCAGCCAACGACGGACAGGGGAGAGGGGCTACACCTTC. Translated: CASSQRRTGERGYTF. The chain combines TRBV4-3 with TRBJ1-2, with 9 bases identical to TRBD1. V lost 2 bases and J lost 8; bases outside the gene matches: 9. Germline CDR1 is LGHNA and CDR2 is YSLEER. The CDR3 is made up of 15 amino acids.

This chain uses TRBV19 with TRBJ1-1; D not resolved. CDR1 LNHDA and CDR2 SQIVND come from the germline V gene (reference sequence). The CDR3 has 15 residues. V lost 5 bases and J lost 0, with 13 bases in between. CDR3 DNA sequence: TGTGCCAGTAGTCCAACAGCAGTCATGAACACTGAAGCTTTCTTT. Its protein product is CASSPTAVMNTEAFF.

The V and J genes are TRBV11-2 and TRBJ1-1, with TRBD1 matching over 10 bases. The CDR3 totals 16 residues. Germline assignment: CDR1 SGHAT and CDR2 FQNNGV. V dropped 5 bases and J dropped 1; count of bases not matched to a gene: 7. The CDR3 is CASSLTGGAWNTEAFF. The CDR3 bases are TGTGCCAGCAGCCTGACAGGGGGCGCGTGGAACACTGAAGCTTTCTTT.

This clone was seen a single time. The genes are TRBV13 and TRBJ2-7; tentatively, D is TRBD1 (5 bases). Between the trimmed V and J ends, which lost 3 bases and 2 bases, there was a span of 11 bases. Germline loops: CDR1 PRHDT, CDR2 FYEKMQ (reference sequence). The CDR3 consists of 14 residues. CDR3 sequence (DNA): TGTGCCAGCAGCTTTAACAGGCAAACCTACGAGCAGTACTTC. Translated, it gives CASSFNRQTYEQYF.

V gene TRBV19 combines with J gene TRBJ1-2; D is unresolved. CDR1 and CDR2 (germline): LNHDA, SQIVND (reference sequence). With 5 bases removed from V and 2 bases from J, the gap between germline ends came to 18 bases. The CDR3 is 16 amino acids. CDR3: CASSPLYDGPNYGYTF. The CDR3 nucleotides read TGTGCCAGTAGTCCCCTCTATGATGGGCCAAACTATGGCTACACCTTC.

The chain uses TRBV7-2 and TRBJ2-4; D uncertain. Germline V gives CDR1 SGHTA, CDR2 FQGNSA. The CDR3 contains 14 residues. V was shortened by 2 bases and J by 1 base, with 6 bases between the two germline ends. The CDR3 here is CASSLSGAKNIQYF. Written as DNA, the CDR3 is TGTGCCAGCAGCTTATCCGGGGCCAAAAACATTCAGTACTTC.

The V gene is TRBV19, the J gene TRBJ2-7; weak D call: TRBD2 (6 bases). Germline-derived CDR1 and CDR2 are LNHDA and SQIVND (reference sequence). Between the trimmed V and J ends, which lost 4 bases and 3 bases, there was a span of 10 bases. This CDR3 region has 13 residues. CDR3 nucleotide sequence: TGTGCCAGTAGTACCTGGGACTTCTACGAGCAGTACTTC. Translated, it gives CASSTWDFYEQYF.

The chain carries TRBV30 and TRBJ1-1, with D perhaps matching TRBD1 (6 bases). The CDR3 length is 13 residues. Germline V gene lookup returns CDR1 GTSNPN and CDR2 SVGIG (reference sequence). V lost 3 bases and J 2 bases, leaving 10 bases between the germline ends. In DNA, the CDR3 is TGTGCCTGGAGCGGCAGGGGCAACACTGAAGCTTTCTTT. Residues: CAWSGRGNTEAFF. Complete variable domain (other parts from reference TRBV30 and TRBJ1-1): SQTIHQWPATLVQPVGSPLSLECTVEGTSNPNLYWYRQAAGRGLQLLFYSVGIGQISSEVPQNLSASRPQDRQFILSSKKLLLSDSGFYLCAWSGRGNTEAFFGQGTRLTVV.